This T cell receptor beta chain was obtained from a study of cytomegalovirus exposure and HLA in healthy donors. Study results and limitations: TCR clusters originating in the first cohort tended to co-occur in the 120 validation repertoires, according to a later analysis.

Trimming cost V 4 bases and J 0 bases; bases outside gene matches: 6. The CDR3 is 16 amino acids. Germline V gene sequence: CDR1 SGHDN, CDR2 FVKESK. As regards this clone: What it recognizes is unknown.

This table comes from immunoSEQ multiplex PCR, and its TCRdb copy is limited to in-frame clones, with some not included. This table holds approximately 270,000 clones, more than 85% found once. V is TRBV14 and J is TRBJ2-5, with TRBD1 matching 9 bases. The sequencing input was PBMCs. The TCR sequence derives from a man aged 18 to 30 in good health and CMV-seropositive. Written as DNA, the CDR3 is TGTGCCAGCAGCCCCAGCCGGACAGGGGACCAAGAGACCCAGTACTTC. It is translated as CASSPSRTGDQETQYF.